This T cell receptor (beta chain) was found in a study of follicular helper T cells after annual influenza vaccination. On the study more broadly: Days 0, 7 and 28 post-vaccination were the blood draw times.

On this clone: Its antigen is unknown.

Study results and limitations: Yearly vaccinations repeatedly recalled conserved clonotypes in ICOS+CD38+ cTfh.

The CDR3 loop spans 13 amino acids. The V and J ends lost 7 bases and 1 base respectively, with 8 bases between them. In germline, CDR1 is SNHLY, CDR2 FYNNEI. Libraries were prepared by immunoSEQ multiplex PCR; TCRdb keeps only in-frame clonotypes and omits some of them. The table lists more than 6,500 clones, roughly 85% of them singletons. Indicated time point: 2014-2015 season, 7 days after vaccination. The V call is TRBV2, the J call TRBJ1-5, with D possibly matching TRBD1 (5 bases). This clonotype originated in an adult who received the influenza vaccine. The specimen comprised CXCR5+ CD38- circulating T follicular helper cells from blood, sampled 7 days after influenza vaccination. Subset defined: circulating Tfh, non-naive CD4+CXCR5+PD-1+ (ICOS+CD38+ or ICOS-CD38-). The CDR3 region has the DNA TGTGCCAGCACTGGGGGAAGCAATCAGCCCCAGCATTTT. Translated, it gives CASTGGSNQPQHF.